The 5 T cell receptor beta chains given below trace back to one sample, sequenced in a study of identical twins. TCRdb re-analysed the 5' RACE reads in MiXCR, keeping a single row per CDR3 protein. The sample contains fewer than 250,000 distinct CDR3 sequences, 15% to 20% of which appear only once. The data also belong to a second study, concerning T cells expressing NK-cell markers.

The sample comprised CD8+ T cells sorted from blood. Receptors were obtained from a woman aged 18-29 years in good health.

The V call is TRBV6-2 or TRBV6-3, the J call TRBJ1-1, with 10 bases aligning to TRBD1. The CDR3 is 17 residues long. J gave up 1 base and V 4 bases, and 9 bases lay outside the gene matches. Germline assignment: CDR1 MNHEY and CDR2 SVGEGT. This CDR3 reads CASSCDRGPYSNTEAFF. DNA of the CDR3: TGTGCCAGCAGTTGCGACAGGGGGCCCTACTCGAACACTGAAGCTTTCTTT.

This clonotype was detected only a few times. The gene calls are TRBV4-3 and TRBJ2-3, with TRBD2 identical over 9 bases. CDR1 and CDR2 (germline): LGHNA, YSLEER. The CDR3 totals 18 residues. With 0 bases clipped from V and 1 base from J, the junction kept 8 bases outside the gene matches. CDR3 region: CASSQDFPIAGGTDTQYF. In nucleotides, the CDR3 is TGCGCCAGCAGCCAAGATTTCCCAATAGCGGGAGGCACAGATACGCAGTATTTT.

The chain couples TRBV12-3 or TRBV12-4 to TRBJ1-1, with 8 positions matching TRBD1. The CDR3 length is 17 residues. V was pared by 3 bases and J by 0 bases, with 9 bases of the junction left unmatched. CDR3 in amino acids: CASSFGAGGTMNTEAFF. CDR3 coding DNA: TGTGCCAGCAGTTTCGGGGCAGGGGGCACCATGAACACTGAAGCTTTCTTT.

The chain employs TRBV7-9 and TRBJ1-1; D uncertain. The CDR3 covers 12 residues. Trimming cost V 1 base and J 6 bases, with 6 bases left between them. Per germline, CDR1 SEHNR and CDR2 FQNEAQ (reference sequence). The CDR3 protein is CASSLGSAEAFF. DNA of the CDR3: TGTGCCAGCAGCTTAGGTTCGGCTGAAGCTTTCTTT.

This clonotype was detected only a few times. The chain couples TRBV5-1 to TRBJ2-7, with D perhaps TRBD2 (5 bases). The CDR3 length is 14 residues. Germline loops: CDR1 SGHRS, CDR2 YFSETQ. V dropped 2 bases and J dropped 3 bases, with 12 bases sitting between them. Here the CDR3 reads CASSFRTGSYEQYF. In nucleotides, the CDR3 is TGCGCCAGCAGCTTCCGGACTGGGAGCTACGAGCAGTACTTC. The full variable domain, rest sourced from reference TRBV5-1 and TRBJ2-7, is KAGVTQTPRYLIKTRGQQVTLSCSPISGHRSVSWYQQTPGQGLQFLFEYFSETQRNKGNFPGRFSGRQFSNSRSEMNVSTLELGDSALYLCASSFRTGSYEQYFGPGTRLTVT.